The 5 T cell receptor beta chains listed next were all sequenced from one sample in a study of a mutant IDH1 vaccine in newly diagnosed glioma. Stated time point: week 5, during vaccination. Doses consisted of 300 ug of mutant IDH1 20-mer peptide each, paired with topical imiquimod. TCRdb's table, derived via immunoSEQ multiplex PCR, lists solely in-frame clones and lacks some. The sample yields approximately 57,000 clones, 82% seen once. Antigens of these TCRs are unknown. The sequences come from PBMCs, collected from a glioma patient whose treatment included an IDH1 peptide vaccine. The receptors shown here come from a woman younger than 35 with glioma. Some clones in this sample may be carry-over from other donors' samples.

The V and J genes are TRBV4-1 and TRBJ2-1; TRBD2 matches 8 bases. J was trimmed by 8 bases and V by 1 base; bases with no gene match: 13. The CDR3 contains 17 residues. The germline V gene has CDR1 MGHRA and CDR2 YSYEKL. The CDR3 coding sequence is TGCGCCAGCAGCCAAGTGCAGCGGGAGAGCCTAGGGGATGAGCAGTTCTTC. This translates into CASSQVQRESLGDEQFF.

This clone is a singleton in its sample. A read error may account for a junction end that differs from germline. The CDR3 is CASSQGSRQRIF. The CDR3 DNA follows: TGTGCCAGCAGCCAAGGCTCCCGACAGCGGATCTTT. The chain uses TRBV14 and TRBJ1-1; TRBD1 is a possible D gene (5 bases). The CDR3 length is 12 residues. Looked up from germline, CDR1 is SGHDN and CDR2 is FVKESK.

The rearrangement uses TRBV7-2 and TRBJ2-2; D might be TRBD2 (6 bases). Looked up from germline, CDR1 is SGHTA and CDR2 is FQGNSA. The CDR3 covers 17 residues. The V gene lost 5 bases and the J gene lost 0 bases, with 16 bases spanning the gap. In DNA, the CDR3 is TGTGCCAGCAGCACCCACGCTACGGGGGCGAACACCGGGGAGCTGTTTTTT. Its translation is CASSTHATGANTGELFF.

The V and J genes are TRBV5-5 and TRBJ1-4, with 9 bases aligning to TRBD1. V lost 4 bases, J lost 10 bases, and 8 bases stayed unmatched. The CDR3 is 14 residues long. In germline, CDR1 is SGHKS, CDR2 YYEKEE (reference sequence). The CDR3 sequence: CASSARDRAPKLFF. The DNA of the CDR3 is TGTGCCAGCAGCGCCCGGGACAGGGCTCCAAAACTGTTTTTT.

The chain recombines TRBV5-1 with TRBJ2-2, with 14 bases fitting TRBD2. Trimming cost V 4 bases and J 1 base; bases outside gene matches: 6. This CDR3 contains 18 residues. CDR1 SGHRS and CDR2 YFSETQ come from the germline V gene. Written as DNA, the CDR3 is TGCGCCAGCAGCGGGGGACTAGCGGGGGAAGTGAACACCGGGGAGCTGTTTTTT. It codes for CASSGGLAGEVNTGELFF.